These 10 T cell receptor beta chains were all obtained from the same sample, sequenced in a study of breast tumors, draining lymph nodes, adjacent tissues. TCRdb processed the multiplex PCR reads anew with MiXCR; each CDR3 protein has one entry. The sample includes 150,000 to 200,000 distinct CDR3 sequences, roughly a third of them seen just once. Breast cancer patients provided tissue from their axillary draining lymph nodes. Sequencing used axillary lymph node tissue. The receptors were gathered from a female donor with breast cancer. Some clones in this sample may be carry-over from other donors' samples.

This clonotype was seen at least ten times. The chain has TRBV19 and TRBJ2-3; no definite D call. The CDR3 length is 13 residues. Germline loops: CDR1 LNHDA, CDR2 SQIVND (reference sequence). V was cut by 5 bases and J by 2 bases, with 8 bases left in between. CDR3 DNA: TGTGCCAGTAGTCCTCAGATCACAGATACGCAGTATTTT. It encodes CASSPQITDTQYF.

Regarding this clonotype: A clone one base away is much larger, so this may be a read error. The V and J genes are TRBV11-3 and TRBJ2-1; D is unresolved. The CDR3 spans 13 residues. Deletions cut 5 bases from V and 6 bases from J, with 11 bases between. Germline CDR1 is SGHNT and CDR2 is YENEEA. The CDR3 DNA is TGTGCCAGCAGCCCAGCGAGTTGCAATGAGCAGTTCTTC. Encoded protein: CASSPASCNEQFF.

This clonotype was picked up many times. The chain recombines TRBV7-2 with TRBJ2-1, with 8 positions matching TRBD2. The CDR3 is made up of 15 amino acids. The trim removed 1 base at V and 3 bases at J, leaving 2 bases unmatched. CDR1 and CDR2 from the germline V gene are SGHTA and FQGNSA. The CDR3 DNA reads as TGTGCCAGCAGCTTAGGGGGGACTAGCTACAATGAGCAGTTCTTC. Translated: CASSLGGTSYNEQFF. Looking up the rest from reference TRBV7-2 and TRBJ2-1 gives the full variable domain: GAGVSQSPSNKVTEKGKDVELRCDPISGHTALYWYRQSLGQGLEFLIYFQGNSAPDKSGLPSDRFSAERTGGSVSTLTIQRTQQEDSAVYLCASSLGGTSYNEQFFGPGTRLTVL.

This clonotype occurred many times. The chain carries TRBV29-1 and TRBJ2-7, with 9 bases lining up with TRBD1. J lost 5 bases, V lost 7 bases, and 9 bases had no gene match. Germline CDR1 SQVTM, CDR2 ANQGSEA. The CDR3 has 13 residues. DNA of the CDR3: TGCAGCGCTAGGGGACAGGGTGACAACGAGCAGTACTTC. Protein product: CSARGQGDNEQYF.

A remark on this clonotype: Given a much more abundant clone one base away, this may be a read error. V and J are TRBV11-3 and TRBJ2-1; 9 nucleotides line up with TRBD2. The J segment lost 2 bases and the V segment lost 2 bases, leaving 4 bases of the junction unmatched. The CDR3 is 16 residues long. CDR1 SGHNT and CDR2 YENEEA come from the germline V gene. In DNA form, the CDR3 reads TGTGCCAGCAGCTTACCTAGCGGGGCACCCTACAATGAGCAGTTCTTC. Translation gives CASSLPSGAPYNEQFF.

This clonotype was counted at least ten times. The rearrangement joins TRBV27 to TRBJ1-2, with a weak D call TRBD1 (5 bases). The V gene's germline CDR1 is MNHEY and CDR2 SMNVEV (reference sequence). There are 15 residues in the CDR3. Trimming left V 2 bases short and J 1 base short, with 11 bases between. This chain's CDR3 is CASSLRDGGNYGYTF. The CDR3 DNA is TGTGCCAGCAGTTTACGGGACGGAGGTAACTATGGCTACACCTTC.

The chain combines TRBV27 with TRBJ1-1; D gene unclear. V was pared by 3 bases and J by 4 bases, with 9 bases between. Germline CDR1 and CDR2: MNHEY and SMNVEV (reference sequence). The CDR3 length is 13 residues. This CDR3 reads CASSLNAFTEAFF. The CDR3 coding sequence is TGTGCCAGCAGTTTGAATGCATTCACTGAAGCTTTCTTT.

In its sample, this clonotype was seen once. A much larger clone lies a single base off, so this may be a read error. The V call is TRBV7-6, the J call TRBJ2-7; D could derive from TRBD1 or TRBD2 (5 bases each). Trimming pared 1 base from V and 7 bases from J, leaving 17 bases between. The CDR3 spans 15 residues. CDR1 is SGHVS, CDR2 FNYEAQ, per germline. The CDR3 protein is CASSLVSRDVNEQYF. CDR3 in DNA: TGTGCCAGCAGCTTAGTCTCTAGGGACGTCAATGAGCAGTACTTC. Full variable domain (missing parts from reference TRBV7-6 and TRBJ2-7): GAGVSQSPRYKVTKRGQDVALRCDPISGHVSLYWYRQALGQGPEFLTYFNYEAQQDKSGLPNDRFSAERPEGSISTLTIQRTEQRDSAMYRCASSLVSRDVNEQYFGPGTRLTVT.

On this clonotype: A single base separates this from a much larger clone, so it may be a read error. This chain uses TRBV3-1 with TRBJ1-6; 9 bases map to TRBD1. Germline CDR1 LGHDT, CDR2 YNNKEL (reference sequence). CDR3 length: 15 amino acids. The CDR3 nucleotides read TGTGCCAGCAGCCCACGCGGACAGGGGTATTCACCCATCCACTTT. Amino acid sequence: CASSPRGQGYSPIHF.

This clonotype was counted at least ten times. The chain joins TRBV20-1 to TRBJ2-3; possible D gene TRBD2, 5 bases. This CDR3 contains 19 residues. CDR1 and CDR2 (germline): DFQATT, SNEGSKA (reference sequence). V was cut by 0 bases and J by 2 bases, with 24 bases left in between. CDR3 protein: CSARDLNDPTRLFTDTQYF. In DNA form, the CDR3 reads TGCAGTGCTAGAGATCTAAACGACCCGACCAGACTATTCACAGATACGCAGTATTTT.